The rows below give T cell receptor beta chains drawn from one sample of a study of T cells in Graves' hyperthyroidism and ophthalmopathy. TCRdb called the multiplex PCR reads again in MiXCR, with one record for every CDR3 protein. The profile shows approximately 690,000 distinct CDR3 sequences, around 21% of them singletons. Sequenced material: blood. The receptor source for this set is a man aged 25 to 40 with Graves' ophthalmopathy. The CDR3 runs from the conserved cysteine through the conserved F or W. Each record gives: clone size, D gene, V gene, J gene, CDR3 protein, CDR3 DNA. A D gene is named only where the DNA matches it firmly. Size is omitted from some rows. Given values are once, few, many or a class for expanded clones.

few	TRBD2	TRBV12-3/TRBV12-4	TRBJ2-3	CASSPSSGRTSTDTQYF	TGTGCCAGCAGTCCCTCTAGCGGGAGGACAAGCACAGATACGCAGTATTTT
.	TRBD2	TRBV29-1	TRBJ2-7	CSVAPRLAGDVQYF	TGCAGCGTCGCCCCCCGACTAGCGGGAGACGTGCAGTACTTC
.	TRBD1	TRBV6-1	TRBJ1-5	CASSELAGGASNQPQHF	TGTGCCAGCAGTGAATTGGCAGGGGGCGCGAGCAATCAGCCCCAGCATTTT
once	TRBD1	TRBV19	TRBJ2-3	CASSTRTGFTDTQYF	TGTGCCAGTAGTACGCGGACAGGATTCACAGATACGCAGTATTTT
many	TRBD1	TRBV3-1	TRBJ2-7	CASLGGQASSYEQYF	TGTGCCAGCCTCGGGGGACAGGCATCCTCCTACGAGCAGTACTTC
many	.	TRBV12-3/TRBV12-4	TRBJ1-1	CASREGPMEFF	TGTGCCAGCAGGGAAGGTCCCATGGAGTTCTTT
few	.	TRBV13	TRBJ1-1	CASILNTEAFF	TGTGCCAGCATATTGAACACTGAAGCTTTCTTT
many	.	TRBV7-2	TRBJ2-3	CASSFSATLLTDTQYF	TGTGCCAGCAGCTTCAGTGCAACCCTACTCACAGATACGCAGTATTTT
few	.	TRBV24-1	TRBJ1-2	CATSDHGQTRGYTF	TGTGCCACCAGTGATCACGGACAGACCAGGGGCTACACCTTC
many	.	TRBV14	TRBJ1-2	CASSHARGYGYTF	TGTGCCAGCAGCCATGCCAGGGGATATGGCTACACCTTC
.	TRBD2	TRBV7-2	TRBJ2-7	CASSFMLAGAGEQYF	TGTGCCAGCAGCTTTATGCTAGCGGGAGCAGGGGAGCAGTACTTC
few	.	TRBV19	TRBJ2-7	CASSIDPTGSYEQYF	TGTGCCAGTAGTATAGACCCCACAGGGAGCTACGAGCAGTACTTC
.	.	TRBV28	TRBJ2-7	CASRRSQSEQYF	TGTGCCAGCAGGCGATCGCAATCCGAGCAGTACTTC
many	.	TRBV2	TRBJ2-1	CASSERVEVGNEQFF	TGTGCCAGCAGTGAAAGGGTAGAGGTAGGCAATGAGCAGTTCTTC